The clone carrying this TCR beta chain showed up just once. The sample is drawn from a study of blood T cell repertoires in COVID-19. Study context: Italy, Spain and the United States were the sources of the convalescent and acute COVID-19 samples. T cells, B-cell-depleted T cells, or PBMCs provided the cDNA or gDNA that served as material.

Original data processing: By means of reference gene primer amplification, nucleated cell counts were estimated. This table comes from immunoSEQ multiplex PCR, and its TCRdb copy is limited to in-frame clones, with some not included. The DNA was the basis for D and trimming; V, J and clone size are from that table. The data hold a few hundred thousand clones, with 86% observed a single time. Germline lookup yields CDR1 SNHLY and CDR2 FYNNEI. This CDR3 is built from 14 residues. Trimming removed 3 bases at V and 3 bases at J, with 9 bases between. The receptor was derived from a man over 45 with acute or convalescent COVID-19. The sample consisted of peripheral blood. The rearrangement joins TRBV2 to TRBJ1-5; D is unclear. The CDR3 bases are TGTGCCAGCAGTGAGACTTCATACAATCAGCCCCAGCATTTT. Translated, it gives CASSETSYNQPQHF.